Reported below is one T cell receptor beta chain. Its antigen is not known. Germline V CDR1 and CDR2: LGHDT, YNNKEL (reference sequence). The CDR3 loop spans 14 amino acids. Trimming shortened V by 0 bases and J by 7 bases, and 13 bases separated the two germline ends. One entry per CDR3 protein, called by TCRdb with MiXCR from the 5' RACE reads. This table holds about 720,000 distinct CDR3 sequences, roughly 20% found once. This specimen belongs to a study of identical twins. Study findings and constraints: Weaker excess sharing between twins was seen in beta out-of-frame sequences. Twin-shared out-of-frame alpha sequences were enriched for low generation probability.

The sample was also linked to a second study, of T cells expressing NK-cell markers. From that study: The leading position in the CD3+CD56-NKG2C+ fraction of a few donors also went to these clonotypes.

The clonotype comes from a woman between 18 and 29 years old in good health. The sequencing sample was made of PBMCs. The rearrangement links TRBV3-1 to TRBJ2-7; a weak D match, TRBD1 (5 bases). The CDR3 DNA sequence: TGTGCCAGCAGCCAAGATCTGGCAGGGCTTGAGCAGTACTTC. Its protein product is CASSQDLAGLEQYF.